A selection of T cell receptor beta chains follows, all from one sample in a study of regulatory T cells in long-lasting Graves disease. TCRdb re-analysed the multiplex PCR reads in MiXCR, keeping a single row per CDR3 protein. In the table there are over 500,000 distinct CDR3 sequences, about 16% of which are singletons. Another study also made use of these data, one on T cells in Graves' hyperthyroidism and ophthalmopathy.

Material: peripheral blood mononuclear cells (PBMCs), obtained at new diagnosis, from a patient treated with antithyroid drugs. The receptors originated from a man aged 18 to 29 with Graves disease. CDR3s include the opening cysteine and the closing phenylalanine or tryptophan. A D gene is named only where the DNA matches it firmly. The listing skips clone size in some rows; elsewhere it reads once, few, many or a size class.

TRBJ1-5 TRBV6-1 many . CASSEGQVYSNQPQHF TGTGCCAGCAGTGAGGGGCAGGTTTATAGCAATCAGCCCCAGCATTTT
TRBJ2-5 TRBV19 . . CASSNARETQYF TGTGCCAGTAGTAACGCCAGGGAGACCCAGTACTTC
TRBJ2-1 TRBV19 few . CASMGRRAGILDEQFF TGTGCCAGTATGGGGAGAAGGGCGGGAATCTTAGATGAGCAGTTCTTC
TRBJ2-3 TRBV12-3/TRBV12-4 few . CASSRSRLTDTQYF TGTGCCAGCAGCCGCTCGCGACTCACAGATACGCAGTATTTT
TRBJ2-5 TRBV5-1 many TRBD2 CASSEGLAGRETQYF TGCGCCAGCAGCGAGGGACTAGCGGGAAGAGAGACCCAGTACTTC
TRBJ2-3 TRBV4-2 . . CASSQEAHPPQFGNGTDTQYF TGTGCCAGCAGCCAAGAGGCCCATCCTCCCCAATTCGGGAACGGCACAGATACGCAGTATTTT
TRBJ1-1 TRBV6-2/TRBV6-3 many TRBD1 CASSLTGAMNTEAFF TGTGCCAGCAGTTTAACAGGGGCTATGAACACTGAAGCTTTCTTT
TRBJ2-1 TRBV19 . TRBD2 CASRNSGSSYNEQFF TGTGCCAGTAGGAATAGCGGGAGCTCCTACAATGAGCAGTTCTTC
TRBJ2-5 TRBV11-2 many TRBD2 CASSLDWLAGALRETQYF TGTGCCAGCAGCTTAGATTGGCTAGCGGGGGCCTTGAGGGAGACCCAGTACTTC
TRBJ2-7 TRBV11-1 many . CASSSRGGSYEQYF TGTGCCAGCAGCTCGAGGGGGGGCTCCTACGAGCAGTACTTC
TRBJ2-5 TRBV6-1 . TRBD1 CASSEEPVGQGIQETQYF TGTGCCAGCAGTGAAGAGCCAGTCGGACAGGGGATCCAAGAGACCCAGTACTTC
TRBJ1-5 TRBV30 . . CAWNSHSNQPQHF TGTGCCTGGAACAGCCATAGCAATCAGCCCCAGCATTTT